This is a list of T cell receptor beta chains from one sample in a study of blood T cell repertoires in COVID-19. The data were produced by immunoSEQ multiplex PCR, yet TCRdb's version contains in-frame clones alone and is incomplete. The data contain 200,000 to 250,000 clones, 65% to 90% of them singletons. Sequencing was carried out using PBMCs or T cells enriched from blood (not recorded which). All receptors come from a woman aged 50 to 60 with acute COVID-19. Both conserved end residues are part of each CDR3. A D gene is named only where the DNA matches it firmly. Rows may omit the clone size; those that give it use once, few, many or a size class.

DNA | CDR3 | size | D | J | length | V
TGTGCCACGACAGGGACAGGGTCCGGGAACACTGAAGCTTTCTTT | CATTGTGSGNTEAFF | . | TRBD1 | TRBJ1-1 | 15 | TRBV6-5
TGTGCCAGCTCAAGGGGGGGGACCGATCAGCCCCAGCATTTT | CASSRGGTDQPQHF | . | . | TRBJ1-5 | 14 | TRBV11-2
TGTGCCAGCAGTTATTCCGGGACAGGAGGCGAAAAACTGTTTTTT | CASSYSGTGGEKLFF | . | TRBD1 | TRBJ1-4 | 15 | TRBV6-5
TGTGCCTGGACAACGAAGCCCGCAATTTTTCAGCCCCAGCATTTT | CAWTTKPAIFQPQHF | . | . | TRBJ1-5 | 15 | TRBV30
TGTGCCAGCGGCCGGGACAGGGGGCCCGGTGAGCAGTTCTTC | CASGRDRGPGEQFF | once | TRBD1 | TRBJ2-1 | 14 | TRBV2
TGTGCCAGCAGCTCTCGTCCCCCGGGACAGGGCCAAGAAAAACTGTTTTTT | CASSSRPPGQGQEKLFF | few | TRBD1 | TRBJ1-4 | 17 | TRBV7-8
TGTGCCAGCAGTCCCCCGACAGCTATGAACACTGAAGCTTTCTTT | CASSPPTAMNTEAFF | . | . | TRBJ1-1 | 15 | TRBV2
TGTGCCAGCTCTCCTAACACTGAAGCTTTCTTT | CASSPNTEAFF | . | . | TRBJ1-1 | 11 | TRBV18
TGCAGTGCTGGCTTGAACACTGAAGCTTTCTTT | CSAGLNTEAFF | . | . | TRBJ1-1 | 11 | TRBV20-1
TGTGCCAGCAGTTCCGGAGGGACAGGGTGGGGTGGCTACACCTTC | CASSSGGTGWGGYTF | . | TRBD1 | TRBJ1-2 | 15 | TRBV27
TGTGCCAGCAGCTTCATTAGTTCCTATGGCTACACCTTC | CASSFISSYGYTF | . | . | TRBJ1-2 | 13 | TRBV5-5
TGTGCCAGCAGCTTTCCGGGAGGGTCATACGAGCAGTACTTC | CASSFPGGSYEQYF | . | TRBD2 | TRBJ2-7 | 14 | TRBV7-9
TGTGCCAGCAGCTTAATGCGAGATACGCAGTATTTT | CASSLMRDTQYF | once | . | TRBJ2-3 | 12 | TRBV7-2
TGTGCCAGCAGTGAACGGGACAGGGTCTCCTATAATTCACCCCTCCACTTT | CASSERDRVSYNSPLHF | . | TRBD1 | TRBJ1-6 | 17 | TRBV6-1
TGTGCCAGCAGGCAGCCCGGGGGAACCGGGGAGCTGTTTTTT | CASRQPGGTGELFF | . | . | TRBJ2-2 | 14 | TRBV6-5
TGTGCCTGGAGTGTAAACGGTTTCCTCGCTTTCTTT | CAWSVNGFLAFF | . | . | TRBJ1-1 | 12 | TRBV30
TGTGCCAGCAGCCTCTATAATTCACCCCTCCACTTT | CASSLYNSPLHF | . | . | TRBJ1-6 | 12 | TRBV5-8
TGTGCCAGCAGCTTACTTCTGGGACTGTCTGGGGAGACCCAGTACTTC | CASSLLLGLSGETQYF | . | . | TRBJ2-5 | 16 | TRBV11-2
TGTGCCAGCAGCGCCGACAGGGTTTTTGGAAACACCATATATTTT | CASSADRVFGNTIYF | . | TRBD1 | TRBJ1-3 | 15 | TRBV9
TGCGCCAGCAGCTTGTACAGGGACAATGAGCAGTTCTTC | CASSLYRDNEQFF | . | . | TRBJ2-1 | 13 | TRBV5-1
TGTGCCAGCAGCTTAATCCTAGCGGGGGGGCCCGGGGAGCTGTTTTTT | CASSLILAGGPGELFF | . | TRBD2 | TRBJ2-2 | 16 | TRBV7-2
TGTGCCAGCAGCTTAGAACGCAGTCCAGGCAATCAGCCCCAGCATTTT | CASSLERSPGNQPQHF | . | . | TRBJ1-5 | 16 | TRBV7-2
TGTGCCAGCCGCTATGACCCCAGGACTGAAGCTTTCTTT | CASRYDPRTEAFF | . | . | TRBJ1-1 | 13 | TRBV21-1
TGTGCCAGTATGGCTCTCCCTGGTGGCTACACCTTC | CASMALPGGYTF | . | . | TRBJ1-2 | 12 | TRBV19
TGTGCCAGTAGTATGGTGTCCGTGACAGGGGCCTACGAGCAGTACTTC | CASSMVSVTGAYEQYF | . | TRBD1 | TRBJ2-7 | 16 | TRBV19
TGTGCCTGGAGACCCGGGACAAATTGGGGCTTGAACACCATATATTTT | CAWRPGTNWGLNTIYF | . | . | TRBJ1-3 | 16 | TRBV30
TGTGCCAGTAGTCCTCGAGGGGGCTCTGGAAACACCATATATTTT | CASSPRGGSGNTIYF | . | . | TRBJ1-3 | 15 | TRBV19
TGTGCCAGCAGTTACTTATCTGGAAACACCATATATTTT | CASSYLSGNTIYF | . | . | TRBJ1-3 | 13 | TRBV12-3/TRBV12-4
TGTGCCAGCAGTGACTCGAGAGCTTTTAACTACAATGAGCAGTTCTTC | CASSDSRAFNYNEQFF | . | . | TRBJ2-1 | 16 | TRBV6-4
TGTGCCAGCAGCTCCCGGGACAGGGGGCGCCGGACTGAAGCTTTCTTT | CASSSRDRGRRTEAFF | few | TRBD1 | TRBJ1-1 | 16 | TRBV7-2
TGTGCCAGCAGCGGGACAGCCTGGGACTATGGCTACACCTTC | CASSGTAWDYGYTF | . | . | TRBJ1-2 | 14 | TRBV9
TGTGCCTGGAGTCACGAGACAGGGTCGATAGGCTACACCTTC | CAWSHETGSIGYTF | . | TRBD1 | TRBJ1-2 | 14 | TRBV30
TGTGCCAGCAGGGGACAGAACACCGGGGAGCTGTTTTTT | CASRGQNTGELFF | . | . | TRBJ2-2 | 13 | TRBV7-3
TGCGCCAGCAGCCAAGATCCAGGAAATAACTATGGCTACACCTTC | CASSQDPGNNYGYTF | . | . | TRBJ1-2 | 15 | TRBV4-3
TGTGCCAGCAGCTCCCTAGGAGGCGGGACCGGGGAGCTGTTTTTT | CASSSLGGGTGELFF | . | . | TRBJ2-2 | 15 | TRBV9
TGTGCCAGCAGCTTAGATCCCGGGGGCGAGCAGTACTTC | CASSLDPGGEQYF | . | . | TRBJ2-7 | 13 | TRBV7-2
TGTGCCAGCCTCGCTGGCACAGCGGGGAGCACAGATACGCAGTATTTT | CASLAGTAGSTDTQYF | . | TRBD2 | TRBJ2-3 | 16 | TRBV18
TGTGCCAGCAGTACAGGGGAAGTAGCAGATACGCAGTATTTT | CASSTGEVADTQYF | . | TRBD1 | TRBJ2-3 | 14 | TRBV7-2
TGTGCCAGCAGCCAAAACCTCAGGGATGAGCAGTTCTTC | CASSQNLRDEQFF | . | . | TRBJ2-1 | 13 | TRBV7-3